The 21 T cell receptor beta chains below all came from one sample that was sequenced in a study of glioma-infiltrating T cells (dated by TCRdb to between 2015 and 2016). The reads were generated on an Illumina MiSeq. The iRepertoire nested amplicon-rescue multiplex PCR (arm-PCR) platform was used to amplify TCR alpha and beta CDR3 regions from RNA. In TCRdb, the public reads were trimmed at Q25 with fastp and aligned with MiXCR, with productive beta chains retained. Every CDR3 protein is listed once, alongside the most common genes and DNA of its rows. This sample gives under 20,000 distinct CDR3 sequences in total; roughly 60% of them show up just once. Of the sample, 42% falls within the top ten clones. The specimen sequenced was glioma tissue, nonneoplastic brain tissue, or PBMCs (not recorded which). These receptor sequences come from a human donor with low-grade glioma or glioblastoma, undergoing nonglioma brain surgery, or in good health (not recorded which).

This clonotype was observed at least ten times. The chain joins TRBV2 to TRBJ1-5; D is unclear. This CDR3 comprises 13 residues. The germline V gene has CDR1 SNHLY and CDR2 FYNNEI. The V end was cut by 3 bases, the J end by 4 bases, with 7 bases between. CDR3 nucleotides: TGTGCCAGCAGTGAGGAGAAAAATCAGCCCCAGCATTTT. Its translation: CASSEEKNQPQHF.

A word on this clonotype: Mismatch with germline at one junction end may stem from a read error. Written as DNA, the CDR3 is TGTGCCGGTAGTATCTCGATAAATTCACCCCTCCACTTT. It is translated as CAGSISINSPLHF. This chain uses TRBV19 with TRBJ1-6; no reliable D call. There are 13 residues in the CDR3. CDR1 and CDR2 (germline): LNHDA, SQIVND (reference sequence).

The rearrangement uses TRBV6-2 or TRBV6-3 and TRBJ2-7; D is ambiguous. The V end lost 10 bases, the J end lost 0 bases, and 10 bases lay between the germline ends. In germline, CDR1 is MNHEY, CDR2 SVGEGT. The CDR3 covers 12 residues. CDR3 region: CAIQSSSYEQYF. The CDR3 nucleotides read TGTGCCATTCAGTCAAGCTCCTACGAGCAGTACTTC.

CDR3 sequence (DNA): TGTGCCAGCAGTTACGGGACACGGAGGAAAGCTTTCTTT. Protein product: CASSYGTRRKAFF. The genes are TRBV6-2 or TRBV6-3 and TRBJ1-1; D is perhaps TRBD1 (6 bases). In germline, CDR1 is MNHEY, CDR2 SVGEGT. The V end lost 2 bases, the J end lost 9 bases, and 13 bases lay between the germline ends. This CDR3 contains 13 residues.

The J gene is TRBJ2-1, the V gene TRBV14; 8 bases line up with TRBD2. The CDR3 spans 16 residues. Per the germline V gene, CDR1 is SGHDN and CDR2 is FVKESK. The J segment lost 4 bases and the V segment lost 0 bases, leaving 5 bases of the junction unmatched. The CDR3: CASSQEMGLVYNEQFF. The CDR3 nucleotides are TGTGCCAGCAGCCAAGAAATGGGACTAGTGTACAATGAGCAGTTCTTC.

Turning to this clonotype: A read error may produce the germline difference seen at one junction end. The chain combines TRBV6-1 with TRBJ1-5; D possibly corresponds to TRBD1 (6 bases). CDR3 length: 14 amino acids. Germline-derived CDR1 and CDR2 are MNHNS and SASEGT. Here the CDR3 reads CASSVGQHNQPQHF. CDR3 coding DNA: TGCGCCAGCAGCGTCGGACAGCACAATCAGCCCCAGCATTTT.

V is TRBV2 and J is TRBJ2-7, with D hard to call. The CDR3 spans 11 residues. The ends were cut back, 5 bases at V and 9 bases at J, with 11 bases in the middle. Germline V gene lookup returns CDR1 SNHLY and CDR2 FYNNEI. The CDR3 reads CASSQLSGQYF. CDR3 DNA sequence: TGTGCCAGCAGTCAACTGAGTGGGCAGTACTTC.

The DNA for the CDR3 is TGCAGCGTTGAAGCAGGACAGGGGAGATACGAGCAGTACTTC. Translated, it gives CSVEAGQGRYEQYF. The genes are TRBV29-1 and TRBJ2-7, with 9 bases that match TRBD1. This CDR3 comprises 14 residues. The J segment lost 4 bases and the V segment lost 1 base, leaving 5 bases of the junction unmatched. The germline CDR1 and CDR2 sequences are SQVTM and ANQGSEA.

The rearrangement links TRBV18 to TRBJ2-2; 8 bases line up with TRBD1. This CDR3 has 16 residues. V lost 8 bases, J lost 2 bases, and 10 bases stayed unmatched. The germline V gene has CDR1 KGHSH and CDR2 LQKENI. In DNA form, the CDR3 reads TGTGCCAGCCGTCCGCAAGGACAGGGAAACACCGGGGAGCTGTTTTTT. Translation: CASRPQGQGNTGELFF.

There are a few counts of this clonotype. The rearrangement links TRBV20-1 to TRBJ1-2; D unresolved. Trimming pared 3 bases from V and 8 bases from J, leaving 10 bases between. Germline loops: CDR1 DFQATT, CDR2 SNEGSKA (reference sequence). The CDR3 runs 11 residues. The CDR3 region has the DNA TGCAGTGCTAGGACCGGCCAGGGCTACACCTTC. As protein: CSARTGQGYTF.

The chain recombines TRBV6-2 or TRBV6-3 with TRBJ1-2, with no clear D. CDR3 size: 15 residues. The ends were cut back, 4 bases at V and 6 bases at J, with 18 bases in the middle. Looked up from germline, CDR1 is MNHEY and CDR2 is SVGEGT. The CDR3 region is CASSSSGRGYHGYTF. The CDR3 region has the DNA TGTGCCAGCAGTTCCTCCGGGAGAGGTTATCATGGCTACACCTTC.

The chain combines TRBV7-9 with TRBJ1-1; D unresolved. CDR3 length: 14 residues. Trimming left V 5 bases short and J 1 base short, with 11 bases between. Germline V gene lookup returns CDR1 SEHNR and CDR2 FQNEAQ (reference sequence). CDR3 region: CASSIQAGNTEAFF. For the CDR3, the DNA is TGTGCCAGCAGCATACAAGCGGGGAACACTGAAGCTTTCTTT.

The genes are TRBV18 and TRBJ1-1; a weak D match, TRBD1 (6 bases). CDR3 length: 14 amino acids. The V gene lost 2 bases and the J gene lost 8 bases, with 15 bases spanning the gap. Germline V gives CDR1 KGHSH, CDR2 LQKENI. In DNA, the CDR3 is TGTGCCAGCTCACCAAAGGGGGGCGAAACCGAAGCTTTCTTT. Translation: CASSPKGGETEAFF.

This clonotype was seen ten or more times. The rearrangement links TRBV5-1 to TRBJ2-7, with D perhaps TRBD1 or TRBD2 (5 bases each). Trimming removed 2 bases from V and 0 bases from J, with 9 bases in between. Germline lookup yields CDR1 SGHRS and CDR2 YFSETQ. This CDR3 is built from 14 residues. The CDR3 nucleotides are TGCGCCAGCAGCTTCCGGGACCGCTCCTACGAGCAGTACTTC. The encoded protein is CASSFRDRSYEQYF. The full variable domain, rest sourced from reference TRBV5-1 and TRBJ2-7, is KAGVTQTPRYLIKTRGQQVTLSCSPISGHRSVSWYQQTPGQGLQFLFEYFSETQRNKGNFPGRFSGRQFSNSRSEMNVSTLELGDSALYLCASSFRDRSYEQYFGPGTRLTVT.

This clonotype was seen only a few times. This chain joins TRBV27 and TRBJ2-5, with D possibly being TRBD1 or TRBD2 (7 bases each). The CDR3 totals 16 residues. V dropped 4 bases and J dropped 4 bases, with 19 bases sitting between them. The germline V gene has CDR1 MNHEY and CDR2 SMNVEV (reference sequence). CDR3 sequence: CASSSNTDREGETQYF. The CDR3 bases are TGTGCCAGCAGTTCAAATACCGACAGGGAGGGAGAGACCCAGTACTTC.

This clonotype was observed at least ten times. CDR3 coding DNA: TGCAGTGCTAGAGATGGCAGGGGGATGGAAGCTTTCTTT. This encodes CSARDGRGMEAFF. V gene TRBV20-1 combines with J gene TRBJ1-1; the match to TRBD1 covers 7 bases. The CDR3 has 13 amino acids. From germline, CDR1 is DFQATT and CDR2 SNEGSKA (reference sequence). The J segment lost 8 bases and the V segment lost 0 bases, leaving 6 bases of the junction unmatched.

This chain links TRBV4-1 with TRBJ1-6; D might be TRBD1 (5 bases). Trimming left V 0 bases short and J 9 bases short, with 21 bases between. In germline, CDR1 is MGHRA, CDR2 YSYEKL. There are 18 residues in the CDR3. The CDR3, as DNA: TGCGCCAGCAGCCAAGAACCACCACACCAATACCAGGGTTCACCCCTCCACTTT. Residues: CASSQEPPHQYQGSPLHF.

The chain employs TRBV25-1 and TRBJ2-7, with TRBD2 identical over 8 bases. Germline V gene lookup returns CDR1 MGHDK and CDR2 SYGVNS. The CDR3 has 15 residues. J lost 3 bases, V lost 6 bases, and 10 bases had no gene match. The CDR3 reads CASSSFQRENYEQYF. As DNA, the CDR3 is TGTGCCAGCAGCTCCTTCCAGCGGGAGAACTACGAGCAGTACTTC.

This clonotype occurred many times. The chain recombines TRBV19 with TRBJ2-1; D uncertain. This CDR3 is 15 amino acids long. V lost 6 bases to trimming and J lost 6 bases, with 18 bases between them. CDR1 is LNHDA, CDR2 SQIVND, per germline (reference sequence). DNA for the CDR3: TGTGCCAGTAGGCAGACACACGATCGTGCCAATGAGCAGTTCTTC. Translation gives CASRQTHDRANEQFF.

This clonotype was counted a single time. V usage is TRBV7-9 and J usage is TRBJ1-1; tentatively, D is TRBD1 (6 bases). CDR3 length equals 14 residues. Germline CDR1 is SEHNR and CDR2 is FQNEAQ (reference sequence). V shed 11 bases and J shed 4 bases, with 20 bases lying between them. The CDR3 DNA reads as TGTGCCTTTTCCGTGAGGGGACACTCCACTGAAGCTTTCTTT. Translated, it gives CAFSVRGHSTEAFF.

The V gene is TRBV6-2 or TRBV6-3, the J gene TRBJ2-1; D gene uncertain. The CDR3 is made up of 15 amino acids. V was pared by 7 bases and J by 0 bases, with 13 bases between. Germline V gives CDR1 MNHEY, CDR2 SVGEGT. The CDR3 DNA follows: TGTGCCAGCACCCCGGACCGTGTCTCCTACAATGAGCAGTTCTTC. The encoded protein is CASTPDRVSYNEQFF.